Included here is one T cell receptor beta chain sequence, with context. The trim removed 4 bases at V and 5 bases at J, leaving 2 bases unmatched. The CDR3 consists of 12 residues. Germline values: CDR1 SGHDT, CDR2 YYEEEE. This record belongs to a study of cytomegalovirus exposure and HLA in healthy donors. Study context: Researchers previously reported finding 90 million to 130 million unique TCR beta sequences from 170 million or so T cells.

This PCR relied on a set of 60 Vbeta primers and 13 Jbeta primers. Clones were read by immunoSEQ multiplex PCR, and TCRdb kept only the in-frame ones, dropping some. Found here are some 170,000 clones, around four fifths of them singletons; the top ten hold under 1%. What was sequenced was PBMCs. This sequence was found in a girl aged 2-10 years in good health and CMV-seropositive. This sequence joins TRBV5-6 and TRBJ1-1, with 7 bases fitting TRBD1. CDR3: CASSIQGTEAFF. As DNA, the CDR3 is TGTGCCAGCAGCATACAGGGGACTGAAGCTTTCTTT.